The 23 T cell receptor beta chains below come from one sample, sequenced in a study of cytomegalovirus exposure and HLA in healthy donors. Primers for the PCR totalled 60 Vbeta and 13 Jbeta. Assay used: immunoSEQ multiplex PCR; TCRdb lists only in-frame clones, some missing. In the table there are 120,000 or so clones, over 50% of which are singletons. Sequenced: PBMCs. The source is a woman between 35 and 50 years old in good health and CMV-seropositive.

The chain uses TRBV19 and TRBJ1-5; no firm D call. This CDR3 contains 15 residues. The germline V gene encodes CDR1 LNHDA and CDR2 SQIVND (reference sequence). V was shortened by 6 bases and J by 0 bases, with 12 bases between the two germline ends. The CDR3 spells CASRRAGNSNQPQHF. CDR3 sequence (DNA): TGTGCCAGTAGGCGGGCAGGAAATAGCAATCAGCCCCAGCATTTT.

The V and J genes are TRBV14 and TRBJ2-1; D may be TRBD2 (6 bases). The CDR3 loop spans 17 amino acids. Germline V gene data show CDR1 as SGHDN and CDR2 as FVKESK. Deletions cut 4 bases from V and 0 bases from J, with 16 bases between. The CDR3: CASSLYTSPSSYNEQFF. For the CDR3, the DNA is TGTGCCAGCAGCCTATATACTAGCCCTAGCTCCTACAATGAGCAGTTCTTC.

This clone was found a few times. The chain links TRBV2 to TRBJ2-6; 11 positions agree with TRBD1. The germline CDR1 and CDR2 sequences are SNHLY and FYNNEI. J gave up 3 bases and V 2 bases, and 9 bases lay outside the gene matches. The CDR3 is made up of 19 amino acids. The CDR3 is CASSEQGQGAPFGANVLTF. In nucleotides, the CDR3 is TGTGCCAGCAGTGAACAAGGACAGGGGGCTCCCTTTGGGGCCAACGTCCTGACTTTC.

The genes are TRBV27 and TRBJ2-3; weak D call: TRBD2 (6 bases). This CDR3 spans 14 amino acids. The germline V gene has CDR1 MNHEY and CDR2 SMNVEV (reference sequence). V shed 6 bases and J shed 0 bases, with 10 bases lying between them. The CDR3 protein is CASSPGLSTDTQYF. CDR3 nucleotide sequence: TGTGCCAGCAGCCCAGGACTAAGCACAGATACGCAGTATTTT.

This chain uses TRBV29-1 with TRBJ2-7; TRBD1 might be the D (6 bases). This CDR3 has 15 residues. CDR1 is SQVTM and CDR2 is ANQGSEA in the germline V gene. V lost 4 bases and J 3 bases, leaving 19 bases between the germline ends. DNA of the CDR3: TGCAGCGTTGTTTCCTTGGGTCAGGGGCTCTACGAGCAGTACTTC. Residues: CSVVSLGQGLYEQYF.

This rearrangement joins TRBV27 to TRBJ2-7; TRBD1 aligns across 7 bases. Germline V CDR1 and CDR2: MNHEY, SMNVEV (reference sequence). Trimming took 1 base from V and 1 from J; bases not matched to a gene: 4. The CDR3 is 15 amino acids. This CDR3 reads CASSLLGQRSYEQYF. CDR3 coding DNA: TGTGCCAGCAGTTTATTGGGACAGCGTTCCTACGAGCAGTACTTC.

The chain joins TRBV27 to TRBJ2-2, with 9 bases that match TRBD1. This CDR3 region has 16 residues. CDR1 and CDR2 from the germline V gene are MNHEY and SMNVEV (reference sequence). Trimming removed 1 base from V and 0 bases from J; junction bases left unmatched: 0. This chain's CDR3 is CASSLYRGPNTGELFF. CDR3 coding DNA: TGTGCCAGCAGTTTATACAGGGGGCCGAACACCGGGGAGCTGTTTTTT.

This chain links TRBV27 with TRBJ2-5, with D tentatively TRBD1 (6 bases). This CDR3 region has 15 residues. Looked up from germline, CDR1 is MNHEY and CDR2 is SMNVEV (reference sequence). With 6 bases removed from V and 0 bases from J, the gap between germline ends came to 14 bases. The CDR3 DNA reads TGTGCCAGCAGCACCATGGGGGACAACCAAGAGACCCAGTACTTC. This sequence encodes CASSTMGDNQETQYF.

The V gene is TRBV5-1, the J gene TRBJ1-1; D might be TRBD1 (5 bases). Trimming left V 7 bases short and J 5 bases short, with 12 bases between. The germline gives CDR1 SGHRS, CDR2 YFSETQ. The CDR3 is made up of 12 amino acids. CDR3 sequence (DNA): TGCGCCAGCCGACAAGGGGTAACTGAAGCTTTCTTT. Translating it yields CASRQGVTEAFF. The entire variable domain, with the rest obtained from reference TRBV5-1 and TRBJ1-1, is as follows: KAGVTQTPRYLIKTRGQQVTLSCSPISGHRSVSWYQQTPGQGLQFLFEYFSETQRNKGNFPGRFSGRQFSNSRSEMNVSTLELGDSALYLCASRQGVTEAFFGQGTRLTVV.

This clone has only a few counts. The CDR3 here is CASSYSTSGGAQEQFF. In nucleotides, the CDR3 is TGTGCCAGCAGTTACTCGACTAGCGGGGGAGCCCAGGAGCAGTTCTTC. The V call is TRBV6-6, the J call TRBJ2-1; 12 bases are a match to TRBD2. CDR1 and CDR2 (germline): MNHNY, SVGAGI (reference sequence). The junction had 7 bases not matched to a gene; V was cut back by 0 bases and J by 10 bases. The CDR3 contains 16 residues.

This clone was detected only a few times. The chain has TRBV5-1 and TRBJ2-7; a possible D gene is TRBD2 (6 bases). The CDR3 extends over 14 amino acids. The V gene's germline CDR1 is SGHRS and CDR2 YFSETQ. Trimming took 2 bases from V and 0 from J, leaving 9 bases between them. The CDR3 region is CASSLQRVSYEQYF. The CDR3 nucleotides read TGCGCCAGCAGCTTACAGCGGGTCTCCTACGAGCAGTACTTC.

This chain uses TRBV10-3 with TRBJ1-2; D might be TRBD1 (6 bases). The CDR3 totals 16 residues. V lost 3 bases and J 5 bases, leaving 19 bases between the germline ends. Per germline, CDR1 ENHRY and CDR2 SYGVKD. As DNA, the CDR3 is TGTGCCATCAGTGACCCTACGGGGGGCGAGGGGTATGGCTACACCTTC. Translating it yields CAISDPTGGEGYGYTF.

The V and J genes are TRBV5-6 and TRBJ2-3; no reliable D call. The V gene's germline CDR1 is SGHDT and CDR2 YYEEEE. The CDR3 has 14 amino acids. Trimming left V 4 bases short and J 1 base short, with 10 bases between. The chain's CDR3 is CASSPEPGTDTQYF. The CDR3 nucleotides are TGTGCCAGCAGCCCCGAACCAGGCACAGATACGCAGTATTTT. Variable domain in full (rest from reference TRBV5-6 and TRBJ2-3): DAGVTQSPTHLIKTRGQQVTLRCSPKSGHDTVSWYQQALGQGPQFIFQYYEEEERQRGNFPDRFSGHQFPNYSSELNVNALLLGDSALYLCASSPEPGTDTQYFGPGTRLTVL.

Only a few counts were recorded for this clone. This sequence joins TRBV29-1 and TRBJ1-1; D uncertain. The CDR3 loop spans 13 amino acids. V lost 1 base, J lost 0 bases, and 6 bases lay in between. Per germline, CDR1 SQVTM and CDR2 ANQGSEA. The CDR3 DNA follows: TGCAGCGTTGAAGCCCAGATGAACACTGAAGCTTTCTTT. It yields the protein CSVEAQMNTEAFF. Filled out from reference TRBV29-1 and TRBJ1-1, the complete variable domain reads SAVISQKPSRDICQRGTSLTIQCQVDSQVTMMFWYRQQPGQSLTLIATANQGSEATYESGFVIDKFPISRPNLTFSTLTVSNMSPEDSSIYLCSVEAQMNTEAFFGQGTRLTVV.

CDR3 residues: CASAWARVNEQYF. In DNA, the CDR3 is TGTGCCAGCGCGTGGGCCAGGGTCAACGAGCAGTACTTC. J is TRBJ2-7 and V is TRBV27, with D possibly matching TRBD1 (5 bases). The CDR3 loop spans 13 amino acids. The germline CDR1 and CDR2 sequences are MNHEY and SMNVEV (reference sequence). Trimming left V 8 bases short and J 5 bases short, with 16 bases between.

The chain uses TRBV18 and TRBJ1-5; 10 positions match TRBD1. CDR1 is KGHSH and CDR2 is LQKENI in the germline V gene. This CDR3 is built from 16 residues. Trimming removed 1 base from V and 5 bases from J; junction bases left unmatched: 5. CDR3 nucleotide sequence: TGTGCCAGCTCACCACAGACAGGGGGCGCCGATCAGCCCCAGCATTTT. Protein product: CASSPQTGGADQPQHF. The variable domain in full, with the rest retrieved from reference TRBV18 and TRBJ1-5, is NAGVMQNPRHLVRRRGQEARLRCSPMKGHSHVYWYRQLPEEGLKFMVYLQKENIIDESGMPKERFSAEFPKEGPSILRIQQVVRGDSAAYFCASSPQTGGADQPQHFGDGTRLSIL.

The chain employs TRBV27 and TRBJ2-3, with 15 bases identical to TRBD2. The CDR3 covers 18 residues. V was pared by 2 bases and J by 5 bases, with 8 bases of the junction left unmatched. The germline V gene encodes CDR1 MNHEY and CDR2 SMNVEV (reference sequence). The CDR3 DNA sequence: TGTGCCAGCAGTTTACGTGGACTAGCGGGGGGGCGCGGAGATACGCAGTATTTT. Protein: CASSLRGLAGGRGDTQYF.

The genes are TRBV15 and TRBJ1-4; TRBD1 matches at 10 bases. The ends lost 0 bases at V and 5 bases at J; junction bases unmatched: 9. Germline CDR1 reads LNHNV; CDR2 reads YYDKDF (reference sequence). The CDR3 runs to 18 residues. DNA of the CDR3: TGTGCCACCAGCAGAGATCTCCGACAGGGGGCCCTGAATGAAAAACTGTTTTTT. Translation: CATSRDLRQGALNEKLFF.

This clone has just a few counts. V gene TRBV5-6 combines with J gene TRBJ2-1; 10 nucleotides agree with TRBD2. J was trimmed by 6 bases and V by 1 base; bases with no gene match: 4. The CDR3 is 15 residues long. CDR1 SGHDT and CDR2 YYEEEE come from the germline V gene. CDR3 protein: CASSLRTSGGNEQFF. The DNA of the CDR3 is TGTGCCAGCAGCTTGAGGACTAGCGGCGGCAATGAGCAGTTCTTC. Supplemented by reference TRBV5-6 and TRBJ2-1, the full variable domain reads DAGVTQSPTHLIKTRGQQVTLRCSPKSGHDTVSWYQQALGQGPQFIFQYYEEEERQRGNFPDRFSGHQFPNYSSELNVNALLLGDSALYLCASSLRTSGGNEQFFGPGTRLTVL.

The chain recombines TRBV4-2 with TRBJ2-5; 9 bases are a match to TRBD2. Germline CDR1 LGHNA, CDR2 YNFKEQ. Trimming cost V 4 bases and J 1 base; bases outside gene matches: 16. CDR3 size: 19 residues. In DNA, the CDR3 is TGTGCCAGCAGCCCAGCTACCCGGAGGGGACTAGCATTCCAAGAGACCCAGTACTTC. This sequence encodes CASSPATRRGLAFQETQYF.

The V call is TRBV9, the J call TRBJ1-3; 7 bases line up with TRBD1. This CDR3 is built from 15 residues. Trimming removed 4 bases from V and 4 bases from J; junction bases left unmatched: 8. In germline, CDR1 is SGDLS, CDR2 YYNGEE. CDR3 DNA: TGTGCCAGCAGCACCACCTCGGACAGGGGAAACACCATATATTTT. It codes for CASSTTSDRGNTIYF.

CDR3 residues: CASSSSGLADSYEQYF. CDR3 DNA sequence: TGTGCCAGCAGTTCCTCGGGACTAGCGGACTCCTACGAGCAGTACTTC. The V call is TRBV27, the J call TRBJ2-7; 11 bases are a match to TRBD2. This CDR3 region has 16 residues. Germline CDR1 reads MNHEY; CDR2 reads SMNVEV (reference sequence). The junction had 5 bases not matched to a gene; V was cut back by 4 bases and J by 0 bases.

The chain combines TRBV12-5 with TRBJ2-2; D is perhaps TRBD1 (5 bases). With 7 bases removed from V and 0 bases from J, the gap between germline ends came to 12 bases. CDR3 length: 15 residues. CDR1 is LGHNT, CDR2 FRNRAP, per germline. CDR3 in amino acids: CASAQGIANTGELFF. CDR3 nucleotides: TGTGCTAGTGCTCAGGGTATCGCGAACACCGGGGAGCTGTTTTTT.